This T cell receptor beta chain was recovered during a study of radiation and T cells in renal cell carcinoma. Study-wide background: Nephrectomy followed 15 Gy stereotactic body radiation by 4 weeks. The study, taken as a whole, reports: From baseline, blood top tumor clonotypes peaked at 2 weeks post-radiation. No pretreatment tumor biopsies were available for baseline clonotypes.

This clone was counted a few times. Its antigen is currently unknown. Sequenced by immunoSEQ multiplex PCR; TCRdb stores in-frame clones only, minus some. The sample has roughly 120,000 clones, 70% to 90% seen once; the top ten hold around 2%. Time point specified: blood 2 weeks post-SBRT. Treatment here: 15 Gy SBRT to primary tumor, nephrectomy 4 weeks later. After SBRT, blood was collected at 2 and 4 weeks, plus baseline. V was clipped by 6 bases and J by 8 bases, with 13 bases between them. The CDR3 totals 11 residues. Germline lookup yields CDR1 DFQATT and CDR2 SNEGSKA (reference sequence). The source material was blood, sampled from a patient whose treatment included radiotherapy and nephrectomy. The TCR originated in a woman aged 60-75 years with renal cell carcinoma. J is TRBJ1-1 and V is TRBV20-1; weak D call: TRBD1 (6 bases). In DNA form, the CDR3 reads TGCAGTGCCCCTGGACAGTTCGAAGCTTTCTTT. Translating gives CSAPGQFEAFF.